The following is a T cell receptor (beta chain) sequence with its context. Its specificity is unknown. V lost 9 bases, J lost 4 bases, and 9 bases lay in between. Looked up from germline, CDR1 is MNHEY and CDR2 is SVGEGT. This CDR3 has 11 amino acids. These data belong to a study of regulatory T cells in long-lasting Graves disease. Study-level background: Patients with persistent Graves' disease had over 5 years of antithyroid drugs and persistent TSH receptor antibodies. Findings and caveats of the study: Favored gene segments in persistent disease were TRBV28, TRBJ1-2 and TRBJ2-5. Relative to newly diagnosed Graves' patients, persistent ones had lower TCR diversity.

Arm-PCR of CDR3 regions and iRepertoire HTBI primers were the basis on which TCR beta libraries were built. TCRdb ran MiXCR on the multiplex PCR reads and lists one entry per CDR3 protein. The sample lists around 450,000 distinct CDR3 sequences, under 25% occurring once. Time point reported: persistent/refractory GD, antithyroid drugs over 5 years with positive TRAb. RNA from PBMCs was the source of the TCR library. The receptor's source is a female donor with Graves disease. The chain couples TRBV6-2 or TRBV6-3 to TRBJ1-2, with D unresolved. Material: peripheral blood mononuclear cells (PBMCs), obtained when the disease was refractory, from a patient treated with antithyroid drugs. DNA for the CDR3: TGTGCCAGTAGGCGGATCTATGGCTACACCTTC. As protein: CASRRIYGYTF.